A selection of T cell receptor beta chains follows, all from one sample in a study of blood T cell repertoires in COVID-19. Sequencing was performed with immunoSEQ multiplex PCR; in TCRdb, only in-frame clones are kept and a portion is missing. The data contain hundreds of thousands of clones, 84% of them singletons. The sample was PBMCs or T cells enriched from blood (not recorded which). The receptors here all came from a man aged 25 to 40 with acute COVID-19. CDR3s include the opening cysteine and the closing phenylalanine or tryptophan. Fields, in order: clone size, J gene, V gene, D gene, CDR3 DNA, CDR3 protein. D genes are given only for firm matches. Only part of the rows carry a size: once, few, many, or a class if the clone is expanded.

size: -; J: TRBJ1-2; V: TRBV5-4; D: -; DNA: TGTGCCAGCAGCTTTGGGGGGGCTGGCGGCTACACCTTC; CDR3: CASSFGGAGGYTF
size: -; J: TRBJ1-5; V: TRBV19; D: -; DNA: TGTGCCAGTAGTATTAGTTGGAATCAGCCCCAGCATTTT; CDR3: CASSISWNQPQHF
size: -; J: TRBJ2-5; V: TRBV2; D: TRBD2; DNA: TGTGCCAGCAGAAAGATAGCGGGGGCCTGGGAGACCCAGTACTTC; CDR3: CASRKIAGAWETQYF
size: -; J: TRBJ1-2; V: TRBV6-5; D: -; DNA: TGTGCCAGCAGCCGCCAGGGTGCTAACTATGGCTACACCTTC; CDR3: CASSRQGANYGYTF
size: once; J: TRBJ2-3; V: TRBV28; D: -; DNA: TGTGCCAGCAGTTTTTCCCGACTAGTTGGAGGTACAGATACGCAGTATTTT; CDR3: CASSFSRLVGGTDTQYF
size: -; J: TRBJ2-1; V: TRBV7-9; D: TRBD2; DNA: TGTGCCAGCAGCTTAGCACTAGCGGCCCACAATGAGCAGTTCTTC; CDR3: CASSLALAAHNEQFF
size: -; J: TRBJ1-4; V: TRBV7-8; D: -; DNA: TGTGCCAGCAGCACCCAGAAGGGGGAAAGGGAAAAACTGTTTTTT; CDR3: CASSTQKGEREKLFF
size: -; J: TRBJ1-2; V: TRBV9; D: TRBD1; DNA: TGTGCCAGCACAGGGGGATTAGCTAACTATGGCTACACCTTC; CDR3: CASTGGLANYGYTF
size: -; J: TRBJ1-2; V: TRBV5-4; D: -; DNA: TGTGCCAGCAGCCCGAAGCTGAGTACTAACTATGGCTACACCTTC; CDR3: CASSPKLSTNYGYTF
size: -; J: TRBJ2-3; V: TRBV5-4; D: TRBD2; DNA: TGTGCCAGCAGCACACGGGGGGTCCCGGATACGCAGTATTTT; CDR3: CASSTRGVPDTQYF
size: -; J: TRBJ2-5; V: TRBV6-5; D: -; DNA: TGTGCCAGCGGCAGGGCCCAAGAGACCCAGTACTTC; CDR3: CASGRAQETQYF
size: -; J: TRBJ1-2; V: TRBV6-5; D: TRBD1; DNA: TGTGCCAGCAGAATGGACAGGGTAGATGGCTACACCTTC; CDR3: CASRMDRVDGYTF
size: -; J: TRBJ2-3; V: TRBV7-2; D: -; DNA: TGTGCCAGCAGAGCTCTAGCGATTACGACAGATACGCAGTATTTT; CDR3: CASRALAITTDTQYF
size: -; J: TRBJ1-5; V: TRBV6-5; D: -; DNA: TGTGCCAGCAGTTACTCAAGGGGTTTGCCCCAGCATTTT; CDR3: CASSYSRGLPQHF
size: -; J: TRBJ1-2; V: TRBV28; D: -; DNA: TGTGCCAGCAGTCGTATCAGGGCACACTATGGCTACACCTTC; CDR3: CASSRIRAHYGYTF
size: -; J: TRBJ2-2; V: TRBV7-9; D: TRBD1; DNA: TGTGCCAGCACTGGACAGGGAAACACCGGGGAGCTGTTTTTT; CDR3: CASTGQGNTGELFF
size: -; J: TRBJ1-2; V: TRBV9; D: TRBD1; DNA: TGTGCCAGCAGCCGGGACAGGGGTCTGGATGGCTACACCTTC; CDR3: CASSRDRGLDGYTF
size: -; J: TRBJ1-2; V: TRBV5-5; D: TRBD1; DNA: TGTGCCAGCAGCACTTCGACAGGGATGACCGGCTACACCTTC; CDR3: CASSTSTGMTGYTF
size: -; J: TRBJ2-3; V: TRBV10-1; D: -; DNA: TGCGCCACCTCGACAGGGACTAGCACAGATACGCAGTATTTT; CDR3: CATSTGTSTDTQYF
size: few; J: TRBJ1-1; V: TRBV24-1; D: -; DNA: TGTGCCACCAGTAACAGGAGAAACACTGAAGCTTTCTTT; CDR3: CATSNRRNTEAFF
size: -; J: TRBJ2-1; V: TRBV29-1; D: TRBD2; DNA: TGCAGCGTTGGACTAGCCCACAATGAGCAGTTCTTC; CDR3: CSVGLAHNEQFF
size: -; J: TRBJ2-3; V: TRBV14; D: TRBD2; DNA: TGTGCCAGCAGCCTCGAGGGAGCGGGAGGTACTCATACGCAGTATTTT; CDR3: CASSLEGAGGTHTQYF
size: once; J: TRBJ2-5; V: TRBV6-5; D: TRBD2; DNA: TGTGCCAGCAGTCTCGGGAGGGGGGCCCAAGAGACCCAGTACTTC; CDR3: CASSLGRGAQETQYF
size: few; J: TRBJ1-2; V: TRBV28; D: TRBD1; DNA: TGTGCCAGCAGTTTAAGGACAGGGCGGTCTGGCTACACCTTC; CDR3: CASSLRTGRSGYTF
size: -; J: TRBJ1-4; V: TRBV28; D: -; DNA: TGTGCCAGCAGTTTAACGGGAGCAACTAATGAAAAACTGTTTTTT; CDR3: CASSLTGATNEKLFF
size: -; J: TRBJ2-5; V: TRBV30; D: -; DNA: TGTGCCTGGAGTTATAGCGACCAAGAGACCCAGTACTTC; CDR3: CAWSYSDQETQYF